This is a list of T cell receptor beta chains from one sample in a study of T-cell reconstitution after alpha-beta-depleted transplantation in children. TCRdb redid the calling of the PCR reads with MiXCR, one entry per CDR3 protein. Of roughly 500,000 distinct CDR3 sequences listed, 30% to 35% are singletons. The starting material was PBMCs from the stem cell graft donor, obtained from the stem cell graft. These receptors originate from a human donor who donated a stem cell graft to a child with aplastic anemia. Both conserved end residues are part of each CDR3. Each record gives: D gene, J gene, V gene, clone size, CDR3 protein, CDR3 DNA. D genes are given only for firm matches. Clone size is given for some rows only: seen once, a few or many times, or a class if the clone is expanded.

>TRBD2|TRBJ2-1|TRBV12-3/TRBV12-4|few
CASSFRTSAGDEQFF
TGTGCCAGCAGTTTTAGGACTAGCGCCGGGGATGAGCAGTTCTTC
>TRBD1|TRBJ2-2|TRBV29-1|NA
CSVEPVGQGGTGELFF
TGCAGCGTTGAACCAGTGGGACAGGGTGGTACCGGGGAGCTGTTTTTT
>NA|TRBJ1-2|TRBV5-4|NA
CASSLLSARDDYGYTF
TGTGCCAGCAGCTTGTTGAGTGCCCGGGACGACTATGGCTACACCTTC
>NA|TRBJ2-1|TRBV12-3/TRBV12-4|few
CASSLPSNEQFF
TGTGCCAGCAGTTTGCCTTCCAATGAGCAGTTCTTC
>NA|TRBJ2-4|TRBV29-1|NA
CSVGAGGAKNIQYF
TGCAGCGTTGGGGCCGGTGGAGCCAAAAACATTCAGTACTTC
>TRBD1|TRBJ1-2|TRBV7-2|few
CASSLPGQVYGYTF
TGTGCCAGCAGCTTACCGGGACAGGTATATGGCTACACCTTC
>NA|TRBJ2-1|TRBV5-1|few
CASSYNQRDNEQFF
TGCGCCAGCAGCTACAACCAGCGAGACAATGAGCAGTTCTTC
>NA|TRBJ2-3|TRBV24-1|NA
CATSDFGGTQYF
TGTGCCACCAGTGATTTCGGGGGAACGCAGTATTTT
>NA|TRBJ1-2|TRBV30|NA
CAWVVVGSPYGYTF
TGTGCCTGGGTGGTGGTGGGCTCCCCATATGGCTACACCTTC
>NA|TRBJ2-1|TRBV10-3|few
CAISVTGHLGGNEQFF
TGTGCCATCAGTGTAACGGGACACTTAGGGGGCAATGAGCAGTTCTTC
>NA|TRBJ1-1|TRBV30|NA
CAWRGHGSTEAFF
TGTGCCTGGAGGGGGCACGGGAGCACTGAAGCTTTCTTT
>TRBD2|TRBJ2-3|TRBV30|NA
CAWSVTGTSGTDTQYF
TGTGCCTGGAGTGTAACCGGGACTAGCGGCACAGATACGCAGTATTTT
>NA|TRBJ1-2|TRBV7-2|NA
CASLLFGYGYTF
TGTGCCAGCCTACTGTTTGGCTATGGCTACACCTTC
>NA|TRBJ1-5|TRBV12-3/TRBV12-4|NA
CASSPRSGGNQPQHF
TGTGCCAGCAGCCCCCGGTCCGGAGGCAATCAGCCCCAGCATTTT
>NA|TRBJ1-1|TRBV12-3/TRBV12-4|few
CASSLAGSSTEAFF
TGTGCCAGCAGTTTAGCGGGCTCAAGCACTGAAGCTTTCTTT
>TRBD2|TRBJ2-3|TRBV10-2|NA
CASSPTSGRANTQYF
TGCGCCAGCAGCCCGACTAGCGGGAGGGCGAATACGCAGTATTTT
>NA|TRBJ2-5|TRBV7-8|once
CASSPHSFSQETQYF
TGTGCCAGCAGCCCCCACAGTTTTTCACAAGAGACCCAGTACTTC
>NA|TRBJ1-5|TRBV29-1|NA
CSVQFGGIGQPQHF
TGCAGCGTTCAATTCGGGGGGATAGGTCAGCCCCAGCATTTT
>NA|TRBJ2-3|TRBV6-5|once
CASSYSFSGGMGDTQYF
TGTGCCAGCAGTTACTCGTTTAGTGGCGGTATGGGCGATACGCAGTATTTT
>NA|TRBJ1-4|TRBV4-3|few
CASSRGPGPGQGEKLFF
TGCGCCAGCAGCCGCGGGCCGGGCCCAGGTCAAGGCGAAAAACTGTTTTTT
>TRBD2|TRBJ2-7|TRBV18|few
CASSPNAQREGEQYF
TGTGCCAGCTCACCGAATGCCCAGCGGGAGGGGGAGCAGTACTTC
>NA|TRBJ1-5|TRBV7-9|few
CASSRGGFGNQPQHF
TGTGCCAGCAGCCGCGGCGGGTTCGGCAATCAGCCCCAGCATTTT
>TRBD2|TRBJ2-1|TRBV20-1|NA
CSARDAIAGNNEQFF
TGCAGTGCTAGAGATGCGATAGCGGGGAACAATGAGCAGTTCTTC
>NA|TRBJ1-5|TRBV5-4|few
CASIGKGGTNQPQHF
TGTGCCAGCATTGGTAAGGGTGGTACCAATCAGCCCCAGCATTTT
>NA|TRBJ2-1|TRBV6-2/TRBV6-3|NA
CASSYEGNNEQFF
TGTGCCAGCAGTTACGAGGGGAACAATGAGCAGTTCTTC
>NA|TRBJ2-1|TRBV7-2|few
CASSLILVPAGRNEQFF
TGTGCCAGCAGCTTAATTTTGGTGCCTGCAGGGCGAAATGAGCAGTTCTTC
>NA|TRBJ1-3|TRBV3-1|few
CASSQGGSGNTIYF
TGTGCCAGCAGCCAAGGGGGCTCTGGAAACACCATATATTTT
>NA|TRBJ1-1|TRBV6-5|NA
CASSYGETYPPEAFF
TGTGCCAGCAGTTACGGAGAGACCTACCCCCCTGAAGCTTTCTTT
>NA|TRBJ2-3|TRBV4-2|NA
CASSQDWASGTDTQYF
TGCGCCAGCAGCCAAGATTGGGCTAGCGGCACAGATACGCAGTATTTT
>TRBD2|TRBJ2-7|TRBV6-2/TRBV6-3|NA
CASSAPGLPSYEQYF
TGTGCCAGCAGCGCCCCGGGACTACCTTCCTACGAGCAGTACTTC
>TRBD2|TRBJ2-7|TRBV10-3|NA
CAISGPSGSRSYEQYF
TGTGCCATCAGTGGGCCCAGCGGGAGTCGTTCCTACGAGCAGTACTTC
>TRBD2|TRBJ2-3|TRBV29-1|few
CSVMLAGRGSTDTQYF
TGCAGCGTTATGCTAGCGGGACGGGGGTCGACAGATACGCAGTATTTT
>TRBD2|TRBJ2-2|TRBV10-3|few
CATRLAGGTGELFF
TGTGCCACGCGACTAGCGGGAGGAACCGGGGAGCTGTTTTTT
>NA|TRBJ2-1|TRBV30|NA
CAWSVRGGSYNEQFF
TGTGCCTGGAGTGTACGAGGGGGGAGTTACAATGAGCAGTTCTTC
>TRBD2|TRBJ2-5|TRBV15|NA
CATRAGVGETQYF
TGTGCCACCAGAGCGGGAGTAGGAGAGACCCAGTACTTC
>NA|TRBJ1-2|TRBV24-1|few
CATSGTIEDTYGYTF
TGTGCCACCAGTGGGACGATCGAGGATACCTATGGCTACACCTTC
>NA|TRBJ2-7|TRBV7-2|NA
CASSRDRFQQYF
TGTGCCAGCAGCCGGGACCGCTTCCAGCAGTACTTC
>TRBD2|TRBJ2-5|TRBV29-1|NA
CSVGGPSGALTEAQYF
TGCAGCGTTGGGGGACCTAGCGGGGCTCTCACGGAGGCCCAGTACTTC
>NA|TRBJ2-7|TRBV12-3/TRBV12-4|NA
CASSDGVLYEQYF
TGTGCCAGCAGCGACGGAGTCTTATACGAGCAGTACTTC
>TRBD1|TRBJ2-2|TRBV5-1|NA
CASRDRTGAGELFF
TGCGCCAGCAGGGACCGGACAGGGGCCGGGGAGCTGTTTTTT
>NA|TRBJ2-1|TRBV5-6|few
CASSLRQPVNEQFF
TGTGCCAGCAGCTTGAGACAGCCGGTAAATGAGCAGTTCTTC